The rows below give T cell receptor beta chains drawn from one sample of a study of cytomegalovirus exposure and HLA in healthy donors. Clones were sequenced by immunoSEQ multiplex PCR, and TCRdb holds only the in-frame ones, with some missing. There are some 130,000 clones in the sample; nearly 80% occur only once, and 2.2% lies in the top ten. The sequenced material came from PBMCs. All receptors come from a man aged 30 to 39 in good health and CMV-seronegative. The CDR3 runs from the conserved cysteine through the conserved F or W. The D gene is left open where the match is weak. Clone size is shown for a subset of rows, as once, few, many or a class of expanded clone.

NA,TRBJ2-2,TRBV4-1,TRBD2,TGCGCCAGCAGCCAAGTAGTAGCGGGATTTTTGAACACCGGGGAGCTGTTTTTT,CASSQVVAGFLNTGELFF
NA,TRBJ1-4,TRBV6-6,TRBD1,TGTGCCAGCAGCCTCGGACAGGGCAATGAAAAACTGTTTTTT,CASSLGQGNEKLFF
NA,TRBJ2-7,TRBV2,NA,TGTGCCAGCAGTGTAGAACTGAGCTCCTACGAGCAGTACTTC,CASSVELSSYEQYF
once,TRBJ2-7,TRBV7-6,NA,TGTGCCAGCAGCTTAACGGGTTACGAGCAGTACTTC,CASSLTGYEQYF
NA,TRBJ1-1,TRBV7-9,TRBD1,TGTGCCAGCAGCTTAGGGGCCGACAGGGGGCACACTGAAGCTTTCTTT,CASSLGADRGHTEAFF
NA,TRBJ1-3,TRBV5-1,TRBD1,TGCGCCAGCAGCTTGGGGGACAGGGCCTCTGGAAACACCATATATTTT,CASSLGDRASGNTIYF
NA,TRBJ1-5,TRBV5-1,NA,TGCGCCAGCAGCTTGGAGGGCGGGCAGCCCCAGCATTTT,CASSLEGGQPQHF
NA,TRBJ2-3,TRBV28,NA,TGTGCCAGCAGTTTTAGCGGACTCTCAGATACGCAGTATTTT,CASSFSGLSDTQYF
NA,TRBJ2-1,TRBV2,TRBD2,TGTGCCAGCAGGCGACTAGCGGGCTCCTACAATGAGCAGTTCTTC,CASRRLAGSYNEQFF
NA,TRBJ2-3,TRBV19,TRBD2,TGTGCCAGTAGTACTTGGACTAGCACTAGCACAGATACGCAGTATTTT,CASSTWTSTSTDTQYF
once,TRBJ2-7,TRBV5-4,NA,TGTGCCAGCAGCCTGGGTCTTAGCTCCTACGAGCAGTACTTC,CASSLGLSSYEQYF
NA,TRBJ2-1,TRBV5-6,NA,TGTGCCAGCAGCTTGCTATCCCCCCAGCGGGCCTACAATGAGCAGTTCTTC,CASSLLSPQRAYNEQFF
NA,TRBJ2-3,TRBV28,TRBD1,TGTGCCAGCAGTCCCGCCCGGACAGGGGGGACAGATACGCAGTATTTT,CASSPARTGGTDTQYF
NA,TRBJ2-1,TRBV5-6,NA,TGTGCCAGCAGCTTGTTCGGGGGAAATGAGCAGTTCTTC,CASSLFGGNEQFF
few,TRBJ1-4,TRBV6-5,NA,TGTGCCAGCAGTTACTCCCCGACAACCGAAAAACTGTTTTTT,CASSYSPTTEKLFF
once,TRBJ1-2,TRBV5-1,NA,TGCGCCAGCAGCTTGCAGGACAGCGACGATGGCTACACCTTC,CASSLQDSDDGYTF
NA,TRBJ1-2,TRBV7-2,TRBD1,TGTGCCAGCAGCACGATGACAGGGGGCTTTACGGGCTACACCTTC,CASSTMTGGFTGYTF
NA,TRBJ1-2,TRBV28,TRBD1,TGTGCCAGCAGTCAAGGGGGCCCAGCTAACTATGGCTACACCTTC,CASSQGGPANYGYTF
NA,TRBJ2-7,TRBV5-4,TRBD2,TGTGCCAGCAGCCCGGCGGCGGGAGTTTTCCATTACGAGCAGTACTTC,CASSPAAGVFHYEQYF
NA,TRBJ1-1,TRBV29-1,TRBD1,TGCAGCGTGCGAAGACAGGGGACGTGGACTGAAGCTTTCTTT,CSVRRQGTWTEAFF
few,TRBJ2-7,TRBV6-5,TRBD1,TGTGCCAGCAGTAATAGGGGGACAGGAGGAGAGCAGTACTTC,CASSNRGTGGEQYF
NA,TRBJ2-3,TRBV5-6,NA,TGTGCCAGCAGCTCGTATGGTACTACAGATACGCAGTATTTT,CASSSYGTTDTQYF
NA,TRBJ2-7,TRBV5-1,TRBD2,TGCGCCAGCAGCGACCCCGGGGGGGCCGACTACGAGCAGTACTTC,CASSDPGGADYEQYF
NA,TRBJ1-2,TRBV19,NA,TGTGCCAGTAGTATTTACGGCAGGGGAAATGGCTACACCTTC,CASSIYGRGNGYTF
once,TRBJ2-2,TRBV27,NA,TGTGCCAGCAGTCGAGGGACTGCCCCCGGGGAGCTGTTTTTT,CASSRGTAPGELFF
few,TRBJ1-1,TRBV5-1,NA,TGCGCCAGCAGCTTGGCGACAGAAGAAGCTTTCTTT,CASSLATEEAFF